This T cell receptor beta chain was captured by sequencing in a study of OX40 agonist ivuxolimab in advanced cancers. Study background: Head and neck, renal cell, melanoma or hepatocellular carcinoma were the cancers that dose-escalation patients had.

Profiled with immunoSEQ multiplex PCR; TCRdb holds only in-frame clones, not every one. The table has roughly 89,000 clones, about 82% seen once. The CDR3 has 14 residues. Trimming removed 8 bases from V and 5 bases from J, with 21 bases in between. Germline V gives CDR1 SQVTM, CDR2 ANQGSEA. Sequenced material: CD4+ or CD8+ T cells sorted from blood, taken in a trial of the OX40 agonist ivuxolimab. The chain uses TRBV29-1 and TRBJ2-5, with D tentatively TRBD1 (6 bases). This TCR derives from an adult with an advanced solid tumor such as melanoma, head and neck, liver or kidney cancer. The CDR3 DNA follows: TGCAGCACCAGGACAGAAATCCAGGGGGAGACCCAGTACTTC. The encoded protein is CSTRTEIQGETQYF. The whole variable domain, filled in from reference TRBV29-1 and TRBJ2-5, reads SAVISQKPSRDICQRGTSLTIQCQVDSQVTMMFWYRQQPGQSLTLIATANQGSEATYESGFVIDKFPISRPNLTFSTLTVSNMSPEDSSIYLCSTRTEIQGETQYFGPGTRLLVL.